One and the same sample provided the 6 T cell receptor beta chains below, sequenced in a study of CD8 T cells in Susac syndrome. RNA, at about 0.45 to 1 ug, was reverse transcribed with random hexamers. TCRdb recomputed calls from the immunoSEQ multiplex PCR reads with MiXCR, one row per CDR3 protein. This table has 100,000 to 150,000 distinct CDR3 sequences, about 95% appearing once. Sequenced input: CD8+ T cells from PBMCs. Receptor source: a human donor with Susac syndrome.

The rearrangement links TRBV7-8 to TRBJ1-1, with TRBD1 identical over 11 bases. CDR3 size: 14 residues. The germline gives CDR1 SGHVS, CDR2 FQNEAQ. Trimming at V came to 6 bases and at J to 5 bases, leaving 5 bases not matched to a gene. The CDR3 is CASRDRDRGTEAFF. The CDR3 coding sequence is TGTGCCAGCAGGGACCGGGACAGGGGGACTGAAGCTTTCTTT.

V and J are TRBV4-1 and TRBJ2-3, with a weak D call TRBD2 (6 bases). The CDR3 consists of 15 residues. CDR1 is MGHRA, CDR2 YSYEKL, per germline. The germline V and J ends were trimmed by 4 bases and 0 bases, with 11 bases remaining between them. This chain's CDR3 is CASSPRDLSTDTQYF. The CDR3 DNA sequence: TGCGCCAGCAGCCCTAGGGACTTAAGCACAGATACGCAGTATTTT.

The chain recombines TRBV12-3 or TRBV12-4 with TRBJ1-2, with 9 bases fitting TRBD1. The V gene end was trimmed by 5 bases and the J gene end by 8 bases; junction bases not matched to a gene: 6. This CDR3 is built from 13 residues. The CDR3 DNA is TGTGCCAGCAGTCTTGACAGGGGGAACGGCTACACCTTC. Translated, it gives CASSLDRGNGYTF.

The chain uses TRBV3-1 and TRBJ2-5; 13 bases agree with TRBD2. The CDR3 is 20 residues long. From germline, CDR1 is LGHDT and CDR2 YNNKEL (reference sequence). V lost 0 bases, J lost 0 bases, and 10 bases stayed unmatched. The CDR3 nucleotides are TGTGCCAGCAGCCAAGAAAGGCGACTAGCGGGGGGAATGTACCAAGAGACCCAGTACTTC. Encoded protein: CASSQERRLAGGMYQETQYF.

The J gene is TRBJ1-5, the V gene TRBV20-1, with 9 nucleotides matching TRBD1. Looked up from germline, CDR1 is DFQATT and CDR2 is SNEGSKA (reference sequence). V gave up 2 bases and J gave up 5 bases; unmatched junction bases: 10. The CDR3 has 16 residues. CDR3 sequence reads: CSARPGTGIKHQPQHF. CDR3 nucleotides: TGCAGTGCTAGACCTGGGACAGGGATCAAACATCAGCCCCAGCATTTT.

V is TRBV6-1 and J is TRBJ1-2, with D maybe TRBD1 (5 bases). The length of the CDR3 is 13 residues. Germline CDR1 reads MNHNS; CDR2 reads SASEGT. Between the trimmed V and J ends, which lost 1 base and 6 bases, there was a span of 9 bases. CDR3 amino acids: CASSEGRGDGYTF. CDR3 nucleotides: TGTGCCAGCAGTGAAGGGAGGGGAGATGGCTACACCTTC.